The 27 T cell receptor beta chains in this list originate from one sample, sequenced in a study of cytomegalovirus exposure and HLA in healthy donors. In the PCR, 60 Vbeta and 13 Jbeta primers were used. This table comes from immunoSEQ multiplex PCR, and its TCRdb copy is limited to in-frame clones, with some not included. The table shows some 170,000 clones, with about 69% occurring only once. Input material: PBMCs. Every receptor here comes from a human donor in good health.

This chain links TRBV23-1 with TRBJ1-2; 9 positions agree with TRBD1. TRBV23-1 is placed among ORFs of uncertain function. V trimming: 0 bases; J trimming: 8 bases; junction bases outside the gene matches: 1. This CDR3 spans 13 amino acids. CDR3 in amino acids: CASSQSTGGGYTF. The CDR3 DNA sequence: TGCGCCAGCAGTCAATCGACAGGGGGGGGCTACACCTTC.

J is TRBJ1-2 and V is TRBV2, with D possibly being TRBD1 (5 bases). Trimming left V 6 bases short and J 4 bases short, with 15 bases between. The germline gives CDR1 SNHLY, CDR2 FYNNEI. This CDR3 is built from 14 residues. In nucleotides, the CDR3 is TGTGCCAGCAGCTTTATGGGGGGTACCTATGGCTACACCTTC. This encodes CASSFMGGTYGYTF.

The gene calls are TRBV19 and TRBJ1-2, with 7 bases lining up with TRBD1. The V segment lost 5 bases and the J segment 4 bases; nucleotides outside the gene matches: 7. CDR1 and CDR2 (germline): LNHDA, SQIVND (reference sequence). The CDR3 spans 14 residues. CDR3 loop: CASSGGQALYGYTF. The CDR3 region has the DNA TGTGCCAGTAGTGGTGGACAGGCCCTCTATGGCTACACCTTC.

The gene calls are TRBV19 and TRBJ2-7; the D is unclear. Trimming left V 5 bases short and J 2 bases short, with 10 bases between. There are 13 residues in the CDR3. Per germline, CDR1 LNHDA and CDR2 SQIVND (reference sequence). The CDR3 DNA sequence: TGTGCCAGTAGTCGACGAGGCACCTACGAGCAGTACTTC. This translates into CASSRRGTYEQYF. The full variable domain, completed using reference TRBV19 and TRBJ2-7, is DGGITQSPKYLFRKEGQNVTLSCEQNLNHDAMYWYRQDPGQGLRLIYYSQIVNDFQKGDIAEGYSVSREKKESFPLTVTSAQKNPTAFYLCASSRRGTYEQYFGPGTRLTVT.

This clone was found a few times. The chain recombines TRBV19 with TRBJ2-3; possibly TRBD1 for D (6 bases). V dropped 4 bases and J dropped 8 bases, with 16 bases sitting between them. Germline CDR1 and CDR2: LNHDA and SQIVND (reference sequence). CDR3 length equals 14 residues. This CDR3 is CASSTQGTLGTQYF. CDR3 bases: TGTGCCAGTAGTACGCAGGGGACCCTAGGTACGCAGTATTTT.

This clone has more than one count but fewer than ten. The V gene is TRBV27, the J gene TRBJ1-6; TRBD1 aligns across 11 bases. This CDR3 is built from 17 residues. Germline V gene lookup returns CDR1 MNHEY and CDR2 SMNVEV (reference sequence). The V gene end was trimmed by 3 bases and the J gene end by 3 bases; junction bases not matched to a gene: 4. The CDR3 spells CASSFFGTGGYNSPLHF. CDR3 DNA sequence: TGTGCCAGCAGTTTTTTTGGGACAGGGGGCTATAATTCACCCCTCCACTTT.

This rearrangement joins TRBV9 to TRBJ2-5; the D gene is possibly TRBD1 (6 bases). The V and J ends lost 0 bases and 1 base respectively, with 13 bases between them. Germline CDR1 SGDLS, CDR2 YYNGEE. This CDR3 contains 16 residues. In nucleotides, the CDR3 is TGTGCCAGCAGCGTAGGGGAACAGGGCCTCCAAGAGACCCAGTACTTC. Translation: CASSVGEQGLQETQYF.

This rearrangement joins TRBV7-8 to TRBJ1-1; TRBD1 aligns across 8 bases. CDR3 length: 16 residues. In germline, CDR1 is SGHVS, CDR2 FQNEAQ. The V gene end was trimmed by 5 bases and the J gene end by 3 bases; junction bases not matched to a gene: 11. CDR3 coding DNA: TGTGCCAGCAGCCCACGGACAGGGTTATGGGACACTGAAGCTTTCTTT. This gives the protein CASSPRTGLWDTEAFF.

The genes are TRBV15 and TRBJ1-4; weak D call: TRBD1 (5 bases). The V end lost 4 bases, the J end lost 7 bases, and 10 bases lay between the germline ends. Germline V gives CDR1 LNHNV, CDR2 YYDKDF (reference sequence). The CDR3 consists of 13 residues. CDR3 in DNA: TGTGCCACCAGCACGGGGGGGTTTGAAAAACTGTTTTTT. This codes for CATSTGGFEKLFF.

The J gene is TRBJ2-1, the V gene TRBV5-1; TRBD2 agrees at 9 bases. V gave up 4 bases and J gave up 1 base; unmatched junction bases: 3. CDR1 is SGHRS and CDR2 is YFSETQ in the germline V gene. This CDR3 contains 15 residues. In DNA form, the CDR3 reads TGCGCCAGCAGCATCAGCGGGGGGTCCTACAATGAGCAGTTCTTC. It specifies CASSISGGSYNEQFF.

This clone was counted between two and nine times. This rearrangement joins TRBV15 to TRBJ2-5, with D maybe TRBD2 (6 bases). The CDR3 is made up of 15 amino acids. Trimming cost V 0 bases and J 5 bases, with 13 bases left between them. CDR1 is LNHNV and CDR2 is YYDKDF in the germline V gene (reference sequence). This chain's CDR3 is CATSRDGRGRETQYF. CDR3 nucleotide sequence: TGTGCCACCAGCAGAGATGGCCGGGGGAGGGAGACCCAGTACTTC.

V gene TRBV25-1 combines with J gene TRBJ2-3, with TRBD2 matching over 11 bases. Germline V lookup: CDR1 MGHDK, CDR2 SYGVNS. The CDR3 spans 15 residues. V was pared by 4 bases and J by 2 bases, with 2 bases of the junction left unmatched. This chain's CDR3 is CASSGLAGFTDTQYF. In nucleotides, the CDR3 is TGTGCCAGCAGTGGACTAGCGGGATTCACAGATACGCAGTATTTT. The full variable domain, in which reference TRBV25-1 and TRBJ2-3 provide the parts outside the CDR3, is EADIYQTPRYLVIGTGKKITLECSQTMGHDKMYWYQQDPGMELHLIHYSYGVNSTEKGDLSSESTVSRIRTEHFPLTLESARPSHTSQYLCASSGLAGFTDTQYFGPGTRLTVL.

This clone was found a few times. The chain is built from TRBV6-5 and TRBJ1-2; 7 nucleotides line up with TRBD1. The germline V gene encodes CDR1 MNHEY and CDR2 SVGAGI. The CDR3 length is 13 residues. V lost 6 bases to trimming and J lost 8 bases; unmatched junction nucleotides: 9. CDR3 in DNA: TGTGCCAGCAGCTGGGACAGCTTGGGGGGCTACACCTTC. Amino acids: CASSWDSLGGYTF.

The chain couples TRBV2 to TRBJ2-2, with D unresolved. Trimming took 0 bases from V and 2 from J, leaving 7 bases between them. Germline V gene lookup returns CDR1 SNHLY and CDR2 FYNNEI. The CDR3 contains 15 residues. The CDR3 DNA is TGTGCCAGCAGTGAAGCGCTACCAAACACCGGGGAGCTGTTTTTT. It yields the protein CASSEALPNTGELFF.

The chain is built from TRBV11-3 and TRBJ2-2; D not certain. CDR3 length equals 12 residues. From germline, CDR1 is SGHNT and CDR2 YENEEA. The ends were cut back, 6 bases at V and 3 bases at J, with 5 bases in the middle. The CDR3 DNA follows: TGTGCCAGCAGGGGCCACACCGGGGAGCTGTTTTTT. Translating gives CASRGHTGELFF.

Turning to this clone: Relative to the germline gene, one junction end is altered; a read error may explain this. This chain connects TRBV7-9 to TRBJ1-3; D is uncertain. CDR3 size: 18 residues. In germline, CDR1 is SEHNR, CDR2 FQNEAQ (reference sequence). CDR3 protein: CSSSLGSKTHISGNTIYF. CDR3 nucleotides: TGTTCCAGCAGCTTAGGTTCAAAGACACATATTTCTGGAAACACCATATATTTT. The variable domain in full, with the rest retrieved from reference TRBV7-9 and TRBJ1-3, is DTGVSQNPRHKITKRGQNVTFRCDPISEHNRLYWYRQTLGQGPEFLTYFQNEAQLEKSRLLSDRFSAERPKGSFSTLEIQRTEQGDSAMYLCSSSLGSKTHISGNTIYFGEGSWLTVV.

This chain joins TRBV4-1 and TRBJ2-4; 9 nucleotides line up with TRBD1. The CDR3 contains 17 residues. J gave up 1 base and V 0 bases, and 4 bases lay outside the gene matches. The germline CDR1 and CDR2 sequences are MGHRA and YSYEKL. The CDR3 DNA sequence: TGCGCCAGCAGCCAAGACAGGGACAGGGAGGCCAAAAACATTCAGTACTTC. Amino acid sequence: CASSQDRDREAKNIQYF.

Only one count was recorded for this clone. The chain recombines TRBV7-6 with TRBJ1-5, with TRBD1 as a possible D gene (6 bases). Germline V gives CDR1 SGHVS, CDR2 FNYEAQ. V lost 5 bases and J 3 bases, leaving 20 bases between the germline ends. There are 17 residues in the CDR3. The CDR3, as DNA: TGTGCCAGCAGCCTACCCGGACAGAGACTACTCAATCAGCCCCAGCATTTT. Amino acid sequence: CASSLPGQRLLNQPQHF.

The rearrangement uses TRBV5-8 and TRBJ1-1; 9 bases agree with TRBD1. There are 14 residues in the CDR3. V lost 4 bases and J lost 5; bases outside the gene matches: 6. Germline CDR1 reads SGHTS; CDR2 reads YDEGEE. In DNA, the CDR3 is TGTGCCAGCAGCCTGGGACAGGGTCGAACTGAAGCTTTCTTT. Translated, it gives CASSLGQGRTEAFF.

The chain has TRBV4-1 and TRBJ1-6; a possible D gene is TRBD1 (5 bases). There are 15 residues in the CDR3. The ends were cut back, 5 bases at V and 14 bases at J, with 22 bases in the middle. The germline gives CDR1 MGHRA, CDR2 YSYEKL. Here the CDR3 DNA reads TGCGCCAGCAGCGCCGGGGACGCCGGGAGGGGTGCCCTCCACTTT. This translates into CASSAGDAGRGALHF.

CDR3 nucleotide sequence: TGTGCCAGCAGCTTCGGTGGACAGTACAATCAGCCCCAGCATTTT. Translating it yields CASSFGGQYNQPQHF. V and J are TRBV5-4 and TRBJ1-5, with D possibly matching TRBD1 (6 bases). V lost 2 bases and J 3 bases, leaving 12 bases between the germline ends. Per the germline V gene, CDR1 is SGHNT and CDR2 is YYREEE (reference sequence). The CDR3 spans 15 residues.

The chain combines TRBV5-6 with TRBJ2-4, with D possibly TRBD2 on 5 matching bases. The germline V gene has CDR1 SGHDT and CDR2 YYEEEE. The CDR3 has 14 residues. The V and J ends lost 1 base and 9 bases respectively, with 14 bases between them. The DNA of the CDR3 is TGTGCCAGCAGCTTGCGAGGGTCCCCGGGCATTCAGTACTTC. Translated, it gives CASSLRGSPGIQYF.

The chain links TRBV20-1 to TRBJ2-7; D gene unclear. V lost 7 bases, J lost 0 bases, and 4 bases lay in between. Germline lookup yields CDR1 DFQATT and CDR2 SNEGSKA (reference sequence). This CDR3 has 10 residues. The CDR3, as DNA: TGCAGTGTCGGCTCCTACGAGCAGTACTTC. Protein: CSVGSYEQYF.

This clone was picked up a small number of times. This rearrangement joins TRBV5-1 to TRBJ2-5; TRBD2 matches 7 bases. The CDR3 loop spans 14 amino acids. CDR1 is SGHRS, CDR2 YFSETQ, per germline. The junction had 8 bases not matched to a gene; V was cut back by 5 bases and J by 4 bases. CDR3 loop: CASSSRDYGETQYF. The CDR3, as DNA: TGCGCCAGCAGTTCCCGGGACTACGGAGAGACCCAGTACTTC.

The V gene is TRBV7-8, the J gene TRBJ1-6; D remains ambiguous. Germline V CDR1 and CDR2: SGHVS, FQNEAQ. This CDR3 spans 15 amino acids. V gave up 1 base and J gave up 2 bases, with 6 bases separating them. The CDR3 DNA is TGTGCCAGCAGCTTAGGAGGCCCCTATAATTCACCCCTCCACTTT. It translates to CASSLGGPYNSPLHF.

With regard to this clone: The same CDR3 is also encoded by other DNA sequences in this sample. The V call is TRBV18, the J call TRBJ2-7; 12 positions agree with TRBD1. The CDR3 is 14 residues long. After removal of 6 bases from V and 4 bases from J, the junction contained 4 bases not matched to a gene. In germline, CDR1 is KGHSH, CDR2 LQKENI. CDR3 DNA: TGTGCCAGCTCGCCGGGACAGGGGGCGTACGAGCAGTACTTC. This translates into CASSPGQGAYEQYF.

In DNA, the CDR3 is TGCGCCAGCAGCCAAAATCGCGCTGAAGCTTTCTTT. Translation: CASSQNRAEAFF. The chain joins TRBV4-1 to TRBJ1-1, with D unresolved. This CDR3 is 12 amino acids long. V was trimmed by 2 bases and J by 6 bases, leaving 7 bases between them. The germline V gene encodes CDR1 MGHRA and CDR2 YSYEKL.